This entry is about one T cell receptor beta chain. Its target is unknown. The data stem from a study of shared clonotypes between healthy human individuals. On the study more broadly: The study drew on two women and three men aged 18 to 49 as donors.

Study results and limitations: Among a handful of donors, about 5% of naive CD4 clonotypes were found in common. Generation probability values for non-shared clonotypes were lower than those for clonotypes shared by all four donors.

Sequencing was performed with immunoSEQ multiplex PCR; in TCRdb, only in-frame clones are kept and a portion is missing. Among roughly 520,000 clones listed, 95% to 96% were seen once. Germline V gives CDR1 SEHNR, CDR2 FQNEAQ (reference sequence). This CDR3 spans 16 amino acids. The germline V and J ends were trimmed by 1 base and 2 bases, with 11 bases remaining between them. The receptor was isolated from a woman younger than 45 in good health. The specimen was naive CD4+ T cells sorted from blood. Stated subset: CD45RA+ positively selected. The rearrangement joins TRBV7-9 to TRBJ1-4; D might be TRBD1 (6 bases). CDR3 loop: CASSLDGGQTNEKLFF. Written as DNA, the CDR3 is TGTGCCAGCAGCTTAGATGGGGGCCAGACTAATGAAAAACTGTTTTTT. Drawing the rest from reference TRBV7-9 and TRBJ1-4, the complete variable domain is DTGVSQNPRHKITKRGQNVTFRCDPISEHNRLYWYRQTLGQGPEFLTYFQNEAQLEKSRLLSDRFSAERPKGSFSTLEIQRTEQGDSAMYLCASSLDGGQTNEKLFFGSGTQLSVL.